One and the same sample provided the 32 T cell receptor beta chains below, sequenced in a study of T-cell memory formation after mild COVID-19 (dated by TCRdb to 2020 to 2023). Library prep was done by 5' RACE. Instrument used: Illumina NovaSeq 6000. TCRdb reanalyzed the raw reads on its own, using fastp at Q25 for trimming and MiXCR for clone calling, and kept in-frame beta chains. Identical CDR3 proteins give one entry, which carries the most common genes and DNA. This sample holds about 450,000 distinct CDR3 sequences; 23% were observed only once. The top ten clones comprise around 13% of the sample. The sample comprised PBMCs or a T cell subset sorted from them (not recorded which). All receptors derive from an adult woman who had mild COVID-19 (a few samples of this study predate the infection). The sample titles of this study are shuffled in the database, so cell type and time point are left out; the donor was told from shared clones.

In its sample, this clonotype was seen a few times. The chain links TRBV6-5 to TRBJ1-1; D gene unclear. V was clipped by 6 bases and J by 2 bases, with 13 bases between them. CDR1 and CDR2 (germline): MNHEY, SVGAGI. The CDR3 length is 14 residues. The CDR3 DNA is TGTGCCAGCAGAGTAAGCATGGGTAACACTGAAGCTTTCTTT. Its protein product is CASRVSMGNTEAFF.

The V call is TRBV14, the J call TRBJ2-7, with 8 bases matching TRBD2. Germline V gene sequence: CDR1 SGHDN, CDR2 FVKESK. The CDR3 totals 15 residues. The junction had 5 bases not matched to a gene; V was cut back by 4 bases and J by 0 bases. The CDR3 DNA follows: TGTGCCAGCAGCCTACCGGGACTAGGCTCCTACGAGCAGTACTTC. This sequence encodes CASSLPGLGSYEQYF.

Written as DNA, the CDR3 is TGTGCCAGCAGCCAACAGGGGTTGGTGAACACTGAAGCTTTCTTT. It translates to CASSQQGLVNTEAFF. The chain joins TRBV14 to TRBJ1-1, with TRBD1 as a possible D gene (6 bases). Germline-derived CDR1 and CDR2 are SGHDN and FVKESK. V was clipped by 2 bases and J by 0 bases, with 10 bases between them. The CDR3 runs 15 residues.

V usage is TRBV5-6 and J usage is TRBJ2-7; D might be TRBD2 (5 bases). Germline V gene data show CDR1 as SGHDT and CDR2 as YYEEEE. The germline V and J ends were trimmed by 0 bases and 3 bases, with 10 bases remaining between them. The CDR3 loop spans 14 amino acids. In DNA form, the CDR3 reads TGTGCCAGCAGCTTGGGAGGGTTTGGCTACGAGCAGTACTTC. Encoded protein: CASSLGGFGYEQYF.

This clonotype was observed a handful of times. The chain is built from TRBV27 and TRBJ2-1, with D unresolved. V was cut by 4 bases and J by 0 bases, with 4 bases left in between. Germline-derived CDR1 and CDR2 are MNHEY and SMNVEV (reference sequence). This CDR3 is 13 amino acids long. In DNA, the CDR3 is TGTGCCAGCAGTTATGTCTCCTACAATGAGCAGTTCTTC. This codes for CASSYVSYNEQFF.

This clonotype was observed a handful of times. The chain recombines TRBV4-1 with TRBJ2-1, with D tentatively TRBD1 (5 bases). V lost 1 base and J 4 bases, leaving 11 bases between the germline ends. The CDR3 contains 15 residues. CDR1 MGHRA and CDR2 YSYEKL come from the germline V gene. The CDR3 region is CASSQAHGAYNEQFF. DNA for the CDR3: TGCGCCAGCAGCCAAGCCCATGGGGCTTACAATGAGCAGTTCTTC.

The V call is TRBV12-3 or TRBV12-4, the J call TRBJ1-1; D perhaps matches TRBD1 (5 bases). Trimming shortened V by 4 bases and J by 0 bases, and 9 bases separated the two germline ends. CDR3 size: 14 residues. This chain's CDR3 is CASSYPGLNTEAFF. The DNA of the CDR3 is TGTGCCAGCAGTTACCCAGGGTTGAACACTGAAGCTTTCTTT.

V usage is TRBV20-1 and J usage is TRBJ2-3; 10 nucleotides agree with TRBD2. Germline V gives CDR1 DFQATT, CDR2 SNEGSKA (reference sequence). The length of the CDR3 is 15 residues. V was pared by 3 bases and J by 2 bases, with 5 bases of the junction left unmatched. The CDR3 nucleotides are TGCAGTGCTAGTCCAGCGGGAGGGTACACAGATACGCAGTATTTT. This codes for CSASPAGGYTDTQYF.

In its sample, this clonotype was seen a few times. The rearrangement joins TRBV24-1 to TRBJ2-5; D is possibly TRBD1 (6 bases). The CDR3 length is 13 residues. V lost 0 bases and J lost 7, with 8 bases in between. The germline V gene encodes CDR1 KGHDR and CDR2 SFDVKD. As DNA, the CDR3 is TGTGCCACCAGTGATTTGCTAGGGGGGACCCAGTACTTC. Its protein product is CATSDLLGGTQYF.

This clonotype was found a few times. The chain uses TRBV7-6 and TRBJ2-1; 8 bases map to TRBD2. This CDR3 has 15 amino acids. Germline V CDR1 and CDR2: SGHVS, FNYEAQ. J was trimmed by 0 bases and V by 3 bases; bases with no gene match: 1. The CDR3 region is CASSFSGDSYNEQFF. The CDR3 nucleotides read TGTGCCAGCAGCTTTAGCGGGGACTCCTACAATGAGCAGTTCTTC.

The rearrangement joins TRBV5-6 to TRBJ2-7; tentatively, D is TRBD1 (5 bases). The CDR3 runs 14 residues. The V and J ends lost 0 bases and 6 bases respectively, with 13 bases between them. Germline V gene data show CDR1 as SGHDT and CDR2 as YYEEEE. The CDR3 protein is CASSLGGASAEQYF. The CDR3 nucleotides are TGTGCCAGCAGCTTGGGTGGGGCGAGCGCCGAGCAGTACTTC. The whole variable domain, filled in from reference TRBV5-6 and TRBJ2-7, reads DAGVTQSPTHLIKTRGQQVTLRCSPKSGHDTVSWYQQALGQGPQFIFQYYEEEERQRGNFPDRFSGHQFPNYSSELNVNALLLGDSALYLCASSLGGASAEQYFGPGTRLTVT.

This clonotype has a handful of counts. The chain is built from TRBV6-6 and TRBJ2-7; D could derive from TRBD1 or TRBD2 (5 bases each). There are 14 residues in the CDR3. V dropped 4 bases and J dropped 4 bases, with 14 bases sitting between them. The germline V gene has CDR1 MNHNY and CDR2 SVGAGI (reference sequence). The CDR3 DNA reads as TGTGCCAGCAGTTCCGGGACGGTAAATTACGAGCAGTACTTC. Its translation: CASSSGTVNYEQYF.

V is TRBV6-2 or TRBV6-3 and J is TRBJ2-4; tentatively, D is TRBD2 (5 bases). This CDR3 spans 15 amino acids. Germline V gene lookup returns CDR1 MNHEY and CDR2 SVGEGT. The ends were cut back, 7 bases at V and 5 bases at J, with 18 bases in the middle. CDR3 sequence: CASIKLPGFENIQYF. The CDR3 DNA is TGTGCCAGCATTAAACTTCCGGGATTCGAAAACATTCAGTACTTC.

This clonotype has more than one count but fewer than ten. The DNA of the CDR3 is TGCGCCAGCAGCGAGGACAGGGGGCTACGAGGTGAGCAGTTCTTC. It translates to CASSEDRGLRGEQFF. This rearrangement joins TRBV5-1 to TRBJ2-1; TRBD1 matches at 11 bases. V trimming: 4 bases; J trimming: 9 bases; junction bases outside the gene matches: 9. The CDR3 totals 15 residues. Germline-derived CDR1 and CDR2 are SGHRS and YFSETQ.

The V gene is TRBV27, the J gene TRBJ2-7; 7 bases map to TRBD1. Germline-derived CDR1 and CDR2 are MNHEY and SMNVEV (reference sequence). The CDR3 consists of 14 residues. The V segment lost 2 bases and the J segment 3 bases; nucleotides outside the gene matches: 4. The chain's CDR3 is CASSLLGGGYEQYF. The CDR3 nucleotides are TGTGCCAGCAGTTTACTAGGGGGCGGCTACGAGCAGTACTTC.

The rearrangement links TRBV11-2 to TRBJ2-1, with TRBD2 identical over 7 bases. Germline CDR1 is SGHAT and CDR2 is FQNNGV. This CDR3 is 14 amino acids long. V was pared by 6 bases and J by 2 bases, with 4 bases of the junction left unmatched. The CDR3 coding sequence is TGTGCCAGCAGAGGGAGGGAAGCCTACAATGAGCAGTTCTTC. It codes for CASRGREAYNEQFF.

This clonotype appeared a few times. V and J are TRBV4-1 and TRBJ2-2; D gene unclear. Germline-derived CDR1 and CDR2 are MGHRA and YSYEKL. V was trimmed by 0 bases and J by 0 bases, leaving 11 bases between them. The CDR3 extends over 17 amino acids. CDR3 nucleotides: TGCGCCAGCAGCCAAGAATCGCAGCTTCCGAACACCGGGGAGCTGTTTTTT. This codes for CASSQESQLPNTGELFF.

This chain connects TRBV6-5 to TRBJ1-1, with TRBD1 matching over 8 bases. This CDR3 has 15 amino acids. Trimming cost V 1 base and J 3 bases; bases outside gene matches: 4. Germline V gene sequence: CDR1 MNHEY, CDR2 SVGAGI. CDR3 residues: CASSYLTGEDTEAFF. DNA of the CDR3: TGTGCCAGCAGTTACTTGACAGGGGAAGACACTGAAGCTTTCTTT.

This clonotype occurred a few times. The gene calls are TRBV19 and TRBJ1-2; 10 bases are a match to TRBD1. The CDR3 extends over 14 amino acids. Germline lookup yields CDR1 LNHDA and CDR2 SQIVND (reference sequence). After removal of 4 bases from V and 3 bases from J, the junction contained 2 bases not matched to a gene. CDR3 loop: CASSTGQGYYGYTF. CDR3 bases: TGTGCCAGTAGTACGGGACAGGGGTACTATGGCTACACCTTC. Full variable domain (remainder filled in from reference TRBV19 and TRBJ1-2): DGGITQSPKYLFRKEGQNVTLSCEQNLNHDAMYWYRQDPGQGLRLIYYSQIVNDFQKGDIAEGYSVSREKKESFPLTVTSAQKNPTAFYLCASSTGQGYYGYTFGSGTRLTVV.

This clonotype was counted only a few times. The V call is TRBV7-3, the J call TRBJ2-3; D uncertain. Trimming removed 0 bases at V and 0 bases at J, with 7 bases between. CDR3 length equals 15 residues. Germline V gene sequence: CDR1 SGHTA, CDR2 FQGTGA. This chain's CDR3 is CASSLTGLSTDTQYF. The DNA for the CDR3 is TGTGCCAGCAGCTTAACAGGCTTAAGCACAGATACGCAGTATTTT.

V and J are TRBV6-5 and TRBJ1-5; the D gene is possibly TRBD1 (5 bases). The CDR3 loop spans 16 amino acids. Trimming shortened V by 6 bases and J by 11 bases, and 26 bases separated the two germline ends. The germline gives CDR1 MNHEY, CDR2 SVGAGI. The CDR3 nucleotides are TGTGCCAGCAGCCCGGCAGGGTCAGGGCTGGGGAAGGCCCAGCATTTT. This sequence encodes CASSPAGSGLGKAQHF.

The rearrangement links TRBV30 to TRBJ2-5, with 11 bases fitting TRBD2. From germline, CDR1 is GTSNPN and CDR2 SVGIG (reference sequence). CDR3 size: 15 residues. V lost 1 base, J lost 5 bases, and 6 bases stayed unmatched. The CDR3 loop reads CAWSGTSGSVETQYF. The DNA for the CDR3 is TGTGCCTGGAGTGGTACTAGCGGGAGCGTTGAGACCCAGTACTTC.

This clonotype appeared a few times. The rearrangement uses TRBV4-2 and TRBJ2-7, with 11 positions matching TRBD1. The ends lost 5 bases at V and 5 bases at J; junction bases unmatched: 5. CDR3 length: 14 amino acids. Germline CDR1 LGHNA, CDR2 YNFKEQ. The CDR3 region is CASSTGQGGHEQYF. As DNA, the CDR3 is TGTGCCAGCAGCACGGGACAGGGGGGCCACGAGCAGTACTTC.

This clonotype was counted a few times. The chain is built from TRBV5-1 and TRBJ1-3; possibly TRBD1 for D (6 bases). The CDR3 is made up of 14 amino acids. Germline values: CDR1 SGHRS, CDR2 YFSETQ. Trimming stripped 4 bases from V and 3 bases from J, with 11 bases between. The CDR3: CASSHSGDGNTIYF. In DNA form, the CDR3 reads TGCGCCAGCAGCCACTCAGGGGATGGAAACACCATATATTTT.

The J gene is TRBJ2-5, the V gene TRBV18; D is ambiguous. The V gene's germline CDR1 is KGHSH and CDR2 LQKENI. V dropped 2 bases and J dropped 4 bases, with 8 bases sitting between them. The CDR3 is 13 amino acids. The CDR3 DNA sequence: TGTGCCAGCTCACCAACTGACTTAGAGACCCAGTACTTC. It specifies CASSPTDLETQYF.

In its sample, this clonotype was seen a few times. As DNA, the CDR3 is TGTGCCTGGAGTGTAGAACGGCTCCTTGAAGCTTTCTTT. Translating gives CAWSVERLLEAFF. V gene TRBV30 combines with J gene TRBJ1-1; D remains unclear. The CDR3 consists of 13 residues. Between the trimmed V and J ends, which lost 0 bases and 7 bases, there was a span of 12 bases. The germline V gene has CDR1 GTSNPN and CDR2 SVGIG (reference sequence).

V is TRBV29-1 and J is TRBJ1-1; 8 bases align to TRBD1. Germline assignment: CDR1 SQVTM and CDR2 ANQGSEA. Unmatched junction bases numbered 7, after V lost 7 bases and J lost 0 bases. The length of the CDR3 is 14 residues. CDR3 nucleotides: TGCAGCGCTGACAGGGGCGCCTTGAACACTGAAGCTTTCTTT. It encodes CSADRGALNTEAFF.

This clonotype showed up just a few times. The V gene is TRBV4-3, the J gene TRBJ1-2, with 7 bases lining up with TRBD1. The CDR3 has 16 amino acids. CDR1 and CDR2 from the germline V gene are LGHNA and YSLEER. J lost 5 bases, V lost 2 bases, and 11 bases had no gene match. The CDR3 region is CASSQIGTENPYGYTF. The CDR3 region has the DNA TGCGCCAGCAGCCAAATCGGGACAGAAAACCCTTATGGCTACACCTTC.

This clonotype has more than one count but fewer than ten. The genes are TRBV9 and TRBJ2-2; no clear D. Trimming took 0 bases from V and 2 from J, leaving 11 bases between them. The CDR3 totals 16 residues. Per germline, CDR1 SGDLS and CDR2 YYNGEE. In nucleotides, the CDR3 is TGTGCCAGCAGCGTAGATAGCCGGATAAACACCGGGGAGCTGTTTTTT. Translated, it gives CASSVDSRINTGELFF. Full variable domain (outside the CDR3, taken from reference TRBV9 and TRBJ2-2): DSGVTQTPKHLITATGQRVTLRCSPRSGDLSVYWYQQSLDQGLQFLIQYYNGEERAKGNILERFSAQQFPDLHSELNLSSLELGDSALYFCASSVDSRINTGELFFGEGSRLTVL.

This clonotype was found many times. The genes are TRBV12-3 or TRBV12-4 and TRBJ1-1; tentative D call: TRBD1 (5 bases). Between the trimmed V and J ends, which lost 3 bases and 3 bases, there was a span of 8 bases. This CDR3 has 13 residues. CDR3 in DNA: TGTGCCAGCAGTTTGGCAGGGTACACTGAAGCTTTCTTT. This gives the protein CASSLAGYTEAFF.

This clonotype was counted only a few times. The chain carries TRBV4-1 and TRBJ1-1; the D is unclear. Trimming stripped 0 bases from V and 0 bases from J, with 8 bases between. CDR1 and CDR2 (germline): MGHRA, YSYEKL. The CDR3 extends over 15 amino acids. CDR3 loop: CASSQELGMNTEAFF. CDR3 DNA: TGCGCCAGCAGCCAAGAGCTAGGGATGAACACTGAAGCTTTCTTT.

Comments on this clonotype: An end of the junction does not agree with germline; a read error may underlie this. Here the CDR3 reads CASSLVGTGPYEQYF. Written as DNA, the CDR3 is TGTGCCAGCAGCTTGGTCGGGACGGGGCCGTACGAGCAGTACTTC. The rearrangement uses TRBV5-1 and TRBJ2-7; D could derive from TRBD1 or TRBD2 (5 bases each). This CDR3 region has 15 residues. Per germline, CDR1 SGHRS and CDR2 YFSETQ.